The present T cell receptor (beta chain) was sequenced within a study of T-cell reconstitution after alpha-beta-depleted transplantation in children. As it was prepared, the TCRbeta library received unique molecular identifiers. TCRdb reanalysed the PCR reads using MiXCR and keeps one entry per CDR3 protein. This table has approximately 1,000,000 distinct CDR3 sequences, 25% to 30% appearing once. The sequencing used PBMCs, mostly from graft donor cells, collected 360 days after TCRalphabeta/CD19-depleted stem cell transplant. The TCR comes from a boy under two years old who had a stem cell transplant for SCID, so the T cells may come from the graft donor.

The CDR3 is CASSQGSQRDANEKLFF. CDR3 bases: TGTGCCAGCAGCCAGGGCAGCCAGCGGGATGCTAATGAAAAACTGTTTTTT. The rearrangement uses TRBV7-9 and TRBJ1-4; maybe TRBD1 (5 bases). CDR3 length: 17 residues. With 5 bases removed from V and 3 bases from J, the gap between germline ends came to 19 bases. CDR1 SEHNR and CDR2 FQNEAQ come from the germline V gene (reference sequence).